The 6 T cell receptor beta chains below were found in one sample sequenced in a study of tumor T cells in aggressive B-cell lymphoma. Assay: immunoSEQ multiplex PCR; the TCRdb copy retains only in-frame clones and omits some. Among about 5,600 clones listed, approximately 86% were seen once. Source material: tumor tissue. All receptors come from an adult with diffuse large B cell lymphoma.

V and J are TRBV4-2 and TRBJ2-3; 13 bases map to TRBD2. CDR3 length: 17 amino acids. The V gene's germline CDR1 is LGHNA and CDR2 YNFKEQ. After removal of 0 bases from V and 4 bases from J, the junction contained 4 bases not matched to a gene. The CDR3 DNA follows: TGTGCCAGCAGCCAAGAACTAGCGGGAGGGGCAGCAGATACGCAGTATTTT. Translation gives CASSQELAGGAADTQYF.

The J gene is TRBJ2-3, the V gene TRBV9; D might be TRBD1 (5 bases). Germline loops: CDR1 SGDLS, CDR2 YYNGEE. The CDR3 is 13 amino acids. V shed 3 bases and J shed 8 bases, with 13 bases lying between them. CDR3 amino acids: CASSAPGQGTQYF. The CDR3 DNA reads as TGTGCCAGCAGCGCCCCAGGGCAGGGTACGCAGTATTTT.

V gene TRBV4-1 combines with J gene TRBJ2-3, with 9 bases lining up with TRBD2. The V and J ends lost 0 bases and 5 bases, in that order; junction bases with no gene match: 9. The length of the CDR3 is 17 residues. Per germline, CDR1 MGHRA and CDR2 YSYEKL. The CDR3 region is CASSQEDLAGSLDTQYF. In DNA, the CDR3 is TGCGCCAGCAGCCAAGAGGATCTAGCGGGATCTTTAGATACGCAGTATTTT.

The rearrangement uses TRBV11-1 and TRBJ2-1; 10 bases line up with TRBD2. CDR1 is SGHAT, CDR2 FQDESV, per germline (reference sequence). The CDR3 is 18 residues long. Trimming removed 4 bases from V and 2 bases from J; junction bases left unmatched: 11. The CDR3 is CASSSLVLAGRTYNEQFF. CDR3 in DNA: TGTGCCAGCAGCTCCCTCGTACTAGCGGGAAGAACCTACAATGAGCAGTTCTTC.

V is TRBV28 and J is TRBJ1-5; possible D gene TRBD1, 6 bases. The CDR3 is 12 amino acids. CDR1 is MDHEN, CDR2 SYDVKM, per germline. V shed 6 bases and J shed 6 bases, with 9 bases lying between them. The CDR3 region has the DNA TGTGCCAGCAGGAGAGGGGGTCAGCCCCAGCATTTT. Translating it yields CASRRGGQPQHF.

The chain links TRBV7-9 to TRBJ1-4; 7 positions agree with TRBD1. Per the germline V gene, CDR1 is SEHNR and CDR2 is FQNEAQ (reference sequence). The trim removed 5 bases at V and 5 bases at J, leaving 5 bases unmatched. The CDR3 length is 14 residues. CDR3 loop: CASSPGTVNEKLFF. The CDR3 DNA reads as TGTGCCAGCAGCCCTGGGACAGTGAATGAAAAACTGTTTTTT.